A single sample is the source of the 8 T cell receptor beta chains below, sequenced in a study of T cell responses to AZD1222 COVID-19 vaccine. Produced via immunoSEQ multiplex PCR; TCRdb's table is partial and in-frame only. Of some 74,000 clones detected, 90% appear once; the ten largest clones hold 1.3% to 1.5%. The sample was peripheral blood, taken 28 days after the second AZD1222 dose. These receptors all come from an adult who received the AZD1222 COVID-19 vaccine.

This rearrangement joins TRBV10-3 to TRBJ1-1; the D is unclear. Germline V gene lookup returns CDR1 ENHRY and CDR2 SYGVKD. The germline V and J ends were trimmed by 0 bases and 0 bases, with 8 bases remaining between them. This CDR3 contains 15 residues. CDR3 residues: CAISESGRMNTEAFF. The CDR3 DNA reads TGTGCCATCAGTGAGTCTGGACGTATGAACACTGAAGCTTTCTTT.

This chain uses TRBV30 with TRBJ1-6, with D perhaps TRBD1 (5 bases). The CDR3 has 13 residues. V lost 5 bases to trimming and J lost 4 bases, with 9 bases between them. Germline loops: CDR1 GTSNPN, CDR2 SVGIG (reference sequence). In DNA form, the CDR3 reads TGTGCCTGGGCGGGGGTTTATAATTCACCCCTCCACTTT. Residues: CAWAGVYNSPLHF.

CDR3 coding DNA: TGTGCCAGCAGTTACTCGGAGGGTTCGGTCGGCACCATATATTTT. Protein sequence: CASSYSEGSVGTIYF. This chain connects TRBV6-2 or TRBV6-3 to TRBJ1-3; D not certain. Germline V gives CDR1 MNHEY, CDR2 SVGEGT. The V gene lost 0 bases and the J gene lost 9 bases, with 15 bases spanning the gap. The CDR3 is made up of 15 amino acids.

The V gene is TRBV6-5, the J gene TRBJ1-1, with D unresolved. Trimming stripped 0 bases from V and 4 bases from J, with 9 bases between. The CDR3 sequence is 14 residues long. CDR1 is MNHEY, CDR2 SVGAGI, per germline. This chain's CDR3 is CASSYSIYGTEAFF. The CDR3 DNA follows: TGTGCCAGCAGTTACTCGATCTACGGCACTGAAGCTTTCTTT.

The V gene is TRBV7-2, the J gene TRBJ1-2; the match to TRBD1 covers 8 bases. The CDR3 length is 15 residues. Germline trimming cut 5 bases from V and 0 bases from J; bases unmatched to any gene: 5. Germline loops: CDR1 SGHTA, CDR2 FQGNSA. DNA for the CDR3: TGTGCCAGCAGCAATGGACAGGGAGCTAACTATGGCTACACCTTC. Protein sequence: CASSNGQGANYGYTF.

The J gene is TRBJ1-4, the V gene TRBV27; D is undetermined. The CDR3 is made up of 15 amino acids. Trimming left V 6 bases short and J 7 bases short, with 18 bases between. Germline assignment: CDR1 MNHEY and CDR2 SMNVEV (reference sequence). The CDR3 bases are TGTGCCAGCAGCTCCTCGGAGGGATGGGCTGAAAAACTGTTTTTT. The encoded protein is CASSSSEGWAEKLFF.

This chain connects TRBV9 to TRBJ1-1, with D possibly matching TRBD1 (5 bases). CDR1 is SGDLS, CDR2 YYNGEE, per germline. Trimming shortened V by 5 bases and J by 3 bases, and 14 bases separated the two germline ends. The CDR3 has 14 residues. As DNA, the CDR3 is TGTGCCAGCAGTAATTGGGACGGGGACACTGAAGCTTTCTTT. Amino acids: CASSNWDGDTEAFF. Supplemented by reference TRBV9 and TRBJ1-1, the full variable domain reads DSGVTQTPKHLITATGQRVTLRCSPRSGDLSVYWYQQSLDQGLQFLIQYYNGEERAKGNILERFSAQQFPDLHSELNLSSLELGDSALYFCASSNWDGDTEAFFGQGTRLTVV.

The chain employs TRBV5-6 and TRBJ2-2; TRBD2 agrees at 14 bases. The germline V gene has CDR1 SGHDT and CDR2 YYEEEE. The CDR3 runs to 18 residues. V lost 5 bases to trimming and J lost 1 base; unmatched junction nucleotides: 7. The CDR3 DNA follows: TGTGCCAGCAGTCCAGGGACTAGCGGGGGTTGGAACACCGGGGAGCTGTTTTTT. This translates into CASSPGTSGGWNTGELFF.